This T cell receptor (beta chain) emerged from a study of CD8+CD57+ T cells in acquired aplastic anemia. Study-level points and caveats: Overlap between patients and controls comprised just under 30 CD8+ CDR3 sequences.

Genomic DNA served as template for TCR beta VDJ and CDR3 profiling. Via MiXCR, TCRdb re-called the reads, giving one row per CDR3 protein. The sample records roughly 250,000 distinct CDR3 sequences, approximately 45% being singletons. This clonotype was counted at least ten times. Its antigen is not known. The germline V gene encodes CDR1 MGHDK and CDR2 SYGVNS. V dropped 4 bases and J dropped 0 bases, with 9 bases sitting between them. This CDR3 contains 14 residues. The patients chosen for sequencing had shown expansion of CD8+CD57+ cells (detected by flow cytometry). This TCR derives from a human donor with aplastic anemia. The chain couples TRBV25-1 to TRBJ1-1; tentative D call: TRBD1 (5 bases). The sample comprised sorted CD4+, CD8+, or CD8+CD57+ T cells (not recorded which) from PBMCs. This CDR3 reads CASSAQGMNTEAFF. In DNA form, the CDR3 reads TGTGCCAGCAGTGCGCAGGGTATGAACACTGAAGCTTTCTTT.